This T cell receptor (beta chain) was sequenced for a study of spatial heterogeneity in lung cancer. Points from the study as a whole: There were more appearances of ubiquitous expanded tumor TCRs in blood at resection than at follow-up.

V was pared by 1 base and J by 7 bases, with 17 bases between. This CDR3 is built from 16 residues. Germline V gene lookup returns CDR1 SGHAT and CDR2 FQNNGV. This clonotype was seen at least ten times. Its antigen is currently unknown. Time point denoted: sample taken at primary tumor resection. Carried by each TCR cDNA molecule was a unique molecular identifier. Each CDR3 protein is one row after TCRdb ran MiXCR on the 5' RACE reads. The repertoire holds under 30,000 distinct CDR3 sequences, about 4.7% seen once, with 4% to 6.5% in the top ten. This clonotype was obtained from a male donor with early-stage non-small cell lung cancer. V gene TRBV11-2 combines with J gene TRBJ2-1; D is perhaps TRBD2 (6 bases). The source was PBMCs, collected at surgery. CDR3: CASSLGRGAGQNEQFF. The CDR3 DNA follows: TGTGCCAGCAGCTTAGGGCGTGGGGCGGGGCAAAATGAGCAGTTCTTC.